These 8 T cell receptor beta chains originate from one sample sequenced in a study of human T cells and chemical hapten exposure. Time point noted: pre-sensitization, week 0. This sample's treatment: therapeutic diphenylcyclopropenone sensitization with weekly scalp DPC. TCRdb reprocessed the RACE reads via MiXCR and lists one record per CDR3 protein. This repertoire shows about 42,000 distinct CDR3 sequences, 9.5% to 15% found once; its top ten account for about 6%. The sequenced sample was whole blood, obtained in connection with sensitization to the hapten diphenylcyclopropenone (DPC). Receptors were obtained from a woman aged 25 to 39 with alopecia areata. Some clones in this sample may be carry-over from other donors' samples.

The chain links TRBV5-5 to TRBJ2-7; D might be TRBD1 (5 bases). V lost 5 bases, J lost 1 base, and 10 bases lay in between. Looked up from germline, CDR1 is SGHKS and CDR2 is YYEKEE (reference sequence). The CDR3 covers 13 residues. CDR3 residues: CASRGNRSYEQYF. The CDR3 nucleotides are TGTGCCAGCAGGGGGAACAGGTCCTACGAGCAGTACTTC. Drawing the rest from reference TRBV5-5 and TRBJ2-7, the complete variable domain is DAGVTQSPTHLIKTRGQQVTLRCSPISGHKSVSWYQQVLGQGPQFIFQYYEKEERGRGNFPDRFSARQFPNYSSELNVNALLLGDSALYLCASRGNRSYEQYFGPGTRLTVT.

The rearrangement joins TRBV5-1 to TRBJ2-7; D is perhaps TRBD2 (6 bases). Germline CDR1 SGHRS, CDR2 YFSETQ. V dropped 4 bases and J dropped 2 bases, with 13 bases sitting between them. The CDR3 runs to 14 residues. The CDR3, as DNA: TGCGCCAGCAGCACTAGAGCGGGCCCCTACGAGCAGTACTTC. Protein product: CASSTRAGPYEQYF.

The CDR3 DNA reads TGTGCCAGCAGCATACAGGCGGAAAGCAATCAGCCCCAGCATTTT. Amino acids: CASSIQAESNQPQHF. This chain joins TRBV28 and TRBJ1-5; D is possibly TRBD1 (5 bases). Trimming cost V 6 bases and J 1 base, with 13 bases left between them. Germline CDR1 MDHEN, CDR2 SYDVKM. This CDR3 comprises 15 residues.

This chain links TRBV12-3 or TRBV12-4 with TRBJ2-2, with TRBD2 matching 10 bases. Trimming cost V 3 bases and J 3 bases; bases outside gene matches: 19. This CDR3 has 21 residues. Written as DNA, the CDR3 is TGTGCCAGCAGTTTTTTAAGTAGAGGTCTAGCGGGAGTGACCTACACCGGGGAGCTGTTTTTT. Translation gives CASSFLSRGLAGVTYTGELFF.

This clonotype showed up many times. The chain employs TRBV7-6 and TRBJ2-2; 7 nucleotides line up with TRBD2. The germline V gene encodes CDR1 SGHVS and CDR2 FNYEAQ. Unmatched junction bases numbered 15, after V lost 1 base and J lost 4 bases. The CDR3 loop spans 19 amino acids. This chain's CDR3 is CASSLDPFLADRGTGELFF. Written as DNA, the CDR3 is TGTGCCAGCAGCTTAGACCCATTCCTAGCGGATCGCGGCACCGGGGAGCTGTTTTTT. The whole variable domain, remainder taken from reference TRBV7-6 and TRBJ2-2, is GAGVSQSPRYKVTKRGQDVALRCDPISGHVSLYWYRQALGQGPEFLTYFNYEAQQDKSGLPNDRFSAERPEGSISTLTIQRTEQRDSAMYRCASSLDPFLADRGTGELFFGEGSRLTVL.

This chain uses TRBV7-2 with TRBJ2-3; 7 nucleotides align to TRBD2. This CDR3 contains 15 residues. The ends lost 2 bases at V and 3 bases at J; junction bases unmatched: 5. Germline values: CDR1 SGHTA, CDR2 FQGNSA. DNA of the CDR3: TGTGCCAGCAGCTTAAGCGGGAAGAGAACAGATACGCAGTATTTT. It is translated as CASSLSGKRTDTQYF.

This clonotype was seen many times. The chain has TRBV28 and TRBJ1-1; 9 bases line up with TRBD1. CDR3 length equals 15 residues. The germline gives CDR1 MDHEN, CDR2 SYDVKM. V gave up 5 bases and J gave up 4 bases; unmatched junction bases: 8. This CDR3 is CASSHSGTGSTEAFF. CDR3 nucleotides: TGTGCCAGCAGTCACTCCGGGACAGGGAGCACTGAAGCTTTCTTT. Complete variable domain (other parts from reference TRBV28 and TRBJ1-1): DVKVTQSSRYLVKRTGEKVFLECVQDMDHENMFWYRQDPGLGLRLIYFSYDVKMKEKGDIPEGYSVSREKKERFSLILESASTNQTSMYLCASSHSGTGSTEAFFGQGTRLTVV.

This clonotype was seen a handful of times. V gene TRBV28 combines with J gene TRBJ2-5; D possibly corresponds to TRBD2 (5 bases). Deletions cut 6 bases from V and 1 base from J, with 6 bases between. Per germline, CDR1 MDHEN and CDR2 SYDVKM. The CDR3 runs 12 residues. DNA of the CDR3: TGTGCCAGCAGGGACTTCCAAGAGACCCAGTACTTC. Its translation: CASRDFQETQYF.